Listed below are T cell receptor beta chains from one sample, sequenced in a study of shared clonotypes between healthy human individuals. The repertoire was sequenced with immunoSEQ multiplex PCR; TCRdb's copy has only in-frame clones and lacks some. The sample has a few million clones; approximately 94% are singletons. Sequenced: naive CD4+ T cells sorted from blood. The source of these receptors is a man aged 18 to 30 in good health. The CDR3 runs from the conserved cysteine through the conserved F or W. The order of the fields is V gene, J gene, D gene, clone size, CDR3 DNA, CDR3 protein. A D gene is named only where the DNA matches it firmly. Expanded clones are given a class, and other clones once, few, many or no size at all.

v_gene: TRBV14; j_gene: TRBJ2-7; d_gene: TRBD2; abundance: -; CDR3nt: TGTGCCAGCAGCCAGGCGGGGGGTAACTCCTACGAGCAGTACTTC; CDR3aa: CASSQAGGNSYEQYF
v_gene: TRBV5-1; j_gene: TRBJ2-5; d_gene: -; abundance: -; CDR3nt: TGCGCCACCTCAGGGGGGGGAGCCCAAGAGACCCAGTACTTC; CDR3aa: CATSGGGAQETQYF
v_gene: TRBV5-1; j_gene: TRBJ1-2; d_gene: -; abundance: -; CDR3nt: TGCGCCAGCAGCTTGGAAGCGGAGGGCTACACCTTC; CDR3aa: CASSLEAEGYTF
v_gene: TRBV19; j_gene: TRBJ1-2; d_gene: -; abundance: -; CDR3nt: TGTGCCAGTACCAACTTGGAGGGCCGCTGGCTTTGGGGCTACACCTTC; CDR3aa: CASTNLEGRWLWGYTF
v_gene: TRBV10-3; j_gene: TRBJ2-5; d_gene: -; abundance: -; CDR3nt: TGTGCCATCAGTGATATCCTTAGGGAAGCCGAGACCCAGTACTTC; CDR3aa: CAISDILREAETQYF
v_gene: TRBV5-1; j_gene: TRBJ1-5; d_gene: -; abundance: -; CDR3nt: TGCGCCAGCAGCTTGGAGTGGGGGAATCAGCCCCAGCATTTT; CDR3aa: CASSLEWGNQPQHF
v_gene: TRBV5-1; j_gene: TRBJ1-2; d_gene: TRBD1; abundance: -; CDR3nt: TGCGCCAGCAGCCAAGGGACAGCTAACTATGGCTACACCTTC; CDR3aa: CASSQGTANYGYTF
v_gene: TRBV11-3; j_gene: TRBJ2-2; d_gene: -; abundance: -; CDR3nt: TGTGCCAGCAGCTTAGATGGGTCGGGAGTAAGAACCGGGGAGCTGTTTTTT; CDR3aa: CASSLDGSGVRTGELFF
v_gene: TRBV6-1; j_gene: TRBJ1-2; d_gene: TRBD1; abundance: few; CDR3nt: TGTGCCAGCAGTACGACAGGGGTGGGCTATGGCTACACCTTC; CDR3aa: CASSTTGVGYGYTF
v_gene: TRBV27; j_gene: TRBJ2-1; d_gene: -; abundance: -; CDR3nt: TGTGCCAGCAGTTTAGCGGTTTTAGTCCCCTACAATGAGCAGTTCTTC; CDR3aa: CASSLAVLVPYNEQFF
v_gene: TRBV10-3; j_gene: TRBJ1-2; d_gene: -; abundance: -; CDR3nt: TGTGCCATCAGTCCTTGGGACACGACTAACTATGGCTACACCTTC; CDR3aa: CAISPWDTTNYGYTF
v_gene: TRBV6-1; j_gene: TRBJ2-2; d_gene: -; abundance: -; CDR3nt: TGTGCCACCTCAACAGGGCTTAACACCGGGGAGCTGTTTTTT; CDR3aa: CATSTGLNTGELFF
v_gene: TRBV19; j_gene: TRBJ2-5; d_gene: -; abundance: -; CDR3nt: TGTGCCAGTAGGCGGCAGCAGGAGGAGACCCAGTACTTC; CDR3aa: CASRRQQEETQYF
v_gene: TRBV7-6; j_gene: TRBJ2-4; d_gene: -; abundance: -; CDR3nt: TGTGCCAGCAGCTTATCCCGGCCAGGGGACACCGGTCAGAAAACCAAAAACATTCAGTACTTC; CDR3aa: CASSLSRPGDTGQKTKNIQYF
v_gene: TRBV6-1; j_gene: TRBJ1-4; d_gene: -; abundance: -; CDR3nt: TGTGCCAGCACACCCCGCGGGGGAACTAATGAAAAACTGTTTTTT; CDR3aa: CASTPRGGTNEKLFF
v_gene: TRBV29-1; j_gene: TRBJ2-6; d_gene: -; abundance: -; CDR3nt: TGCAGCGTTGAAGATGTTACGGGAGGGGCCAACGTCCTGACTTTC; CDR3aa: CSVEDVTGGANVLTF